The 2 T cell receptor beta chains below all came from one sample that was sequenced in a study of CD8+CD57+ T cells in acquired aplastic anemia. Profiling of TCR beta VDJ combinations and CDR3 sequences used genomic DNA as template. TCRdb independently ran MiXCR on the reads; one entry per CDR3 protein. The profile shows roughly 190,000 distinct CDR3 sequences, 48% of them singletons. For sequencing, patients were chosen who had shown expansion of CD8+CD57+ cells by flow cytometry. The sequencing input was sorted CD4+, CD8+, or CD8+CD57+ T cells (not recorded which) from PBMCs. These receptors all come from a human donor with aplastic anemia.

This clonotype was observed a single time. The chain couples TRBV29-1 to TRBJ2-3; TRBD2 agrees at 7 bases. The CDR3 runs to 12 residues. From germline, CDR1 is SQVTM and CDR2 ANQGSEA. V shed 5 bases and J 11 bases; nucleotides not matched to a gene: 10. The CDR3 DNA sequence: TGCAGCGTTCGACTAGCCGGATATGAGCAGTATTTT. Translating it yields CSVRLAGYEQYF.

This clonotype was seen many times. This chain connects TRBV5-1 to TRBJ2-7; 8 bases match TRBD1. CDR1 SGHRS and CDR2 YFSETQ come from the germline V gene. V shed 4 bases, J shed 7 bases, and the junction held 13 bases outside the gene matches. The CDR3 sequence is 15 residues long. This chain's CDR3 is CASSPSLTGDGEQYF. CDR3 sequence (DNA): TGCGCCAGCAGCCCCAGCCTGACAGGGGATGGGGAGCAGTACTTC.